The rows below give T cell receptor beta chains drawn from one sample of a study of T cell clones after liver transplantation. The protocol was immunoSEQ multiplex PCR, while the TCRdb copy is restricted to in-frame clones and leaves out a portion. The sample carries roughly 67,000 clones, approximately 92% recorded once. Sequences were derived from CD4+ T cells from blood, sampled about 26 months after liver transplant. These receptors came from a human patient who received a liver transplant. Some T cells may originate from the graft donor. CDR3s include the opening cysteine and the closing phenylalanine or tryptophan. Fields, in order: clone size, V gene, J gene, D gene, CDR3 protein, CDR3 DNA. The D gene is left open where the match is weak. Clone size appears in some rows only: once, few, many, or a class for an expanded clone.

NA	TRBV7-2	TRBJ1-4	NA	CASSLRPATNEKLFF	TGTGCCAGCAGCTTAAGACCTGCAACTAATGAAAAACTGTTTTTT
NA	TRBV7-9	TRBJ2-6	NA	CASSLVPPGANVLTF	TGTGCCAGCAGCCTCGTCCCACCGGGGGCCAACGTCCTGACTTTC
once	TRBV5-4	TRBJ2-1	NA	CASSFVAGPYNEQFF	TGTGCCAGCAGCTTCGTCGCGGGTCCCTACAATGAGCAGTTCTTC
NA	TRBV7-9	TRBJ2-1	TRBD2	CASSSIGLAGFYNEQFF	TGTGCCAGCAGCTCCATCGGACTAGCGGGATTTTACAATGAGCAGTTCTTC
once	TRBV28	TRBJ2-1	TRBD2	CASSLQLAGDEQFF	TGTGCCAGCAGTTTACAACTAGCGGGCGATGAGCAGTTCTTC
NA	TRBV11-1	TRBJ1-1	TRBD1	CASSLTGMGAEAFF	TGTGCCAGCAGCTTGACAGGGATGGGAGCTGAAGCTTTCTTT
NA	TRBV7-8	TRBJ2-7	TRBD1	CASSLAGQGSYEQYF	TGTGCCAGCAGCTTAGCCGGACAGGGCTCCTACGAGCAGTACTTC
NA	TRBV7-2	TRBJ2-3	NA	CASSLDRVDTQYF	TGTGCCAGCAGCTTAGATAGGGTGGATACGCAGTATTTT
NA	TRBV18	TRBJ1-2	TRBD1	CASSPPYGGGAWGYTF	TGTGCCAGCTCACCTCCCTATGGAGGGGGCGCGTGGGGCTACACCTTC
NA	TRBV6-5	TRBJ2-7	NA	CASGSAYEQYF	TGTGCCAGCGGGAGCGCCTACGAGCAGTACTTC
NA	TRBV4-1	TRBJ2-3	TRBD2	CASSQIAGVGTDTQYF	TGCGCCAGCAGCCAAATAGCGGGAGTCGGCACAGATACGCAGTATTTT
NA	TRBV6-1	TRBJ1-6	NA	CASSEEQRSPLHF	TGTGCCAGCAGTGAAGAGCAACGTTCACCCCTCCACTTT
NA	TRBV5-1	TRBJ2-3	NA	CASSLFAGASTDTQYF	TGCGCCAGCAGCTTGTTCGCAGGGGCGAGCACAGATACGCAGTATTTT
NA	TRBV11-2	TRBJ2-1	NA	CASSGELYNEQFF	TGTGCCAGCAGCGGCGAACTGTACAATGAGCAGTTCTTC
NA	TRBV28	TRBJ2-7	TRBD1	CASSSPGQGGYEQYF	TGTGCCAGCAGTTCCCCGGGACAGGGCGGCTACGAGCAGTACTTC
NA	TRBV19	TRBJ1-1	TRBD1	CASSLGQLNTEAFF	TGTGCCAGTAGTCTGGGACAGCTCAACACTGAAGCTTTCTTT
NA	TRBV5-4	TRBJ2-5	NA	CASSYQIQETQYF	TGTGCCAGCAGCTATCAGATCCAAGAGACCCAGTACTTC
NA	TRBV6-1	TRBJ2-1	TRBD1	CASSEYFGQGANKGEQFF	TGTGCCAGCAGTGAATACTTTGGACAGGGGGCGAACAAGGGTGAGCAGTTCTTC
NA	TRBV5-1	TRBJ2-7	NA	CASSLSVSGLSYEQYF	TGCGCCAGCAGCTTAAGTGTTAGCGGATTATCCTACGAGCAGTACTTC
NA	TRBV28	TRBJ1-2	NA	CASSLPRGGDRHGYTF	TGTGCCAGCAGTTTACCCCGAGGGGGGGACCGACATGGCTACACCTTC
once	TRBV7-3	TRBJ1-1	NA	CASSLGQNTEAFF	TGTGCCAGCAGCTTAGGGCAGAACACTGAAGCTTTCTTT
NA	TRBV7-3	TRBJ2-2	TRBD2	CASSRGTSLNTGELFF	TGTGCCAGCAGCAGAGGGACTAGCTTGAACACCGGGGAGCTGTTTTTT
NA	TRBV23-1	TRBJ2-3	NA	CASSLTDTQYF	TGCGCCAGCAGTCTGACAGATACGCAGTATTTT
NA	TRBV7-6	TRBJ2-2	TRBD2	CASRKEREAYTGELFF	TGTGCCAGCAGAAAAGAGCGGGAGGCTTACACCGGGGAGCTGTTTTTT
NA	TRBV20-1	TRBJ1-1	NA	CSVPRSTEAFF	TGCAGCGTCCCCCGTAGCACTGAAGCTTTCTTT
NA	TRBV27	TRBJ2-2	TRBD2	CASSSPGLAGVNTGELFF	TGTGCCAGCAGTTCCCCAGGACTAGCGGGAGTGAACACCGGGGAGCTGTTTTTT
NA	TRBV15	TRBJ2-1	NA	CATSRDRKDEQFF	TGTGCCACCAGCAGAGATCGGAAAGATGAGCAGTTCTTC
NA	TRBV10-3	TRBJ2-2	TRBD1	CAISRDRESGELFF	TGTGCCATCAGCCGGGACAGGGAATCCGGGGAGCTGTTTTTT
NA	TRBV5-1	TRBJ2-1	NA	CASSSEGFVYNEQFF	TGCGCCAGCAGCTCGGAGGGTTTTGTCTACAATGAGCAGTTCTTC
NA	TRBV6-5	TRBJ1-3	NA	CASATSGNTIYF	TGTGCCAGCGCAACCTCTGGAAACACCATATATTTT
NA	TRBV11-3	TRBJ2-7	NA	CASSLAGTVTYEQYF	TGTGCCAGCAGCTTAGCTGGGACGGTTACCTACGAGCAGTACTTC
once	TRBV28	TRBJ2-1	NA	CASSLLGSGPSHNEQFF	TGTGCCAGCAGTTTATTAGGGTCGGGCCCTTCGCACAATGAGCAGTTCTTC
NA	TRBV6-5	TRBJ2-5	TRBD2	CASATSGRRETQYF	TGTGCCAGCGCGACTAGCGGGAGAAGGGAGACCCAGTACTTC
NA	TRBV7-9	TRBJ1-1	NA	CASSLVESTEAFF	TGTGCCAGCAGCTTAGTTGAGTCCACTGAAGCTTTCTTT
NA	TRBV11-3	TRBJ2-3	NA	CASSLEVPPSTDTQYF	TGTGCCAGCAGCTTAGAGGTGCCTCCTAGCACAGATACGCAGTATTTT
NA	TRBV5-1	TRBJ1-2	NA	CASSLGQTSGGYTF	TGCGCCAGCAGCTTGGGACAGACCTCGGGGGGCTACACCTTC
NA	TRBV9	TRBJ1-3	NA	CASSRGGAAGNTIYF	TGTGCCAGCAGCCGAGGAGGCGCCGCTGGAAACACCATATATTTT
NA	TRBV4-2	TRBJ2-7	TRBD2	CASSRRLAGDAQYEQYF	TGTGCCAGCAGCCGAAGACTAGCGGGAGATGCACAATACGAGCAGTACTTC
NA	TRBV11-2	TRBJ2-4	NA	CASTQQIAKNIQYF	TGTGCCAGCACCCAACAGATAGCCAAAAACATTCAGTACTTC
NA	TRBV5-1	TRBJ1-2	NA	CASSLGTPSYGYTF	TGCGCCAGCAGCTTGGGGACACCGAGCTATGGCTACACCTTC
NA	TRBV7-8	TRBJ2-7	NA	CARNEGLAATYEQYF	TGTGCCAGGAACGAGGGGTTAGCGGCGACCTACGAGCAGTACTTC
NA	TRBV6-5	TRBJ1-1	NA	CASRRRPNTEAFF	TGTGCCAGCAGGAGAAGGCCCAACACTGAAGCTTTCTTT
NA	TRBV10-3	TRBJ2-7	NA	CAIGRDASYEQYF	TGTGCCATCGGAAGGGACGCATCCTACGAGCAGTACTTC
NA	TRBV7-2	TRBJ2-1	TRBD2	CASSLAGGTQGDEQFF	TGTGCCAGCAGCTTAGCGGGGGGGACTCAGGGTGATGAGCAGTTCTTC
NA	TRBV7-7	TRBJ2-7	NA	CASSPNPEDEQYF	TGTGCCAGCAGCCCAAACCCGGAAGACGAGCAGTACTTC
NA	TRBV29-1	TRBJ1-5	TRBD1	CSVGQGAVGQPQHF	TGCAGCGTTGGACAGGGGGCAGTAGGACAGCCCCAGCATTTT
NA	TRBV10-3	TRBJ2-1	TRBD1	CAISEPGGEINEQFF	TGTGCCATCAGTGAGCCAGGGGGCGAAATCAATGAGCAGTTCTTC
few	TRBV7-3	TRBJ2-4	NA	CASLAKNIQYF	TGTGCCTCCTTAGCCAAAAACATTCAGTACTTC
NA	TRBV7-6	TRBJ2-3	NA	CASSFGTSPSTDTQYF	TGTGCCAGCAGCTTCGGGACGAGCCCAAGCACAGATACGCAGTATTTT
NA	TRBV18	TRBJ2-3	NA	CASSSTTGPTDTQYF	TGTGCCAGCTCTTCGACGACGGGCCCAACAGATACGCAGTATTTT
NA	TRBV2	TRBJ2-5	NA	CASSESTLPSTEQYF	TGTGCCAGCAGTGAGTCGACACTCCCGAGTACGGAGCAGTACTTC
NA	TRBV4-2	TRBJ2-3	NA	CASSQEGIRTDTQYF	TGTGCCAGCAGCCAAGAGGGAATACGCACAGATACGCAGTATTTT
NA	TRBV12-5	TRBJ2-3	TRBD2	CASGPGTSATDTQYF	TGTGCTAGTGGACCCGGGACTAGCGCCACAGATACGCAGTATTTT
NA	TRBV9	TRBJ1-5	TRBD1	CASRSWDSRDQPQHF	TGTGCCAGCAGAAGTTGGGACAGTAGAGATCAGCCCCAGCATTTT
NA	TRBV5-1	TRBJ2-7	TRBD1	CASSPRQGSTYEQYF	TGCGCCAGCAGCCCGCGACAGGGCTCCACCTACGAGCAGTACTTC